These 25 T cell receptor beta chains were all obtained from the same sample, sequenced in a study of blood T cells in healthy people across ages. The authors ran a second PCR of about 7 to 11 cycles using a sample-barcoded 5' primer and a J-beta primer mix. TCRdb fed the 5' RACE reads into MiXCR, producing one record per CDR3 protein. Of 700,000 to 900,000 distinct CDR3 sequences listed, less than 70% are singletons. Sequenced: blood. The receptors shown here come from a man older than 75 in good health.

The gene calls are TRBV5-1 and TRBJ2-3; 8 nucleotides agree with TRBD1. This CDR3 contains 16 residues. The V segment lost 5 bases and the J segment 10 bases; nucleotides outside the gene matches: 18. Germline V gene data show CDR1 as SGHRS and CDR2 as YFSETQ. This CDR3 reads CASRPDFTGGKAAQYF. For the CDR3, the DNA is TGCGCCAGCAGACCGGATTTTACAGGGGGGAAGGCTGCGCAGTATTTT.

This clonotype was found once. This CDR3 reads CASSLQASLSEAFF. CDR3 sequence (DNA): TGCGCCAGCAGCTTGCAGGCCTCCTTAAGTGAAGCTTTCTTT. This sequence joins TRBV5-1 and TRBJ1-1, with D unresolved. Trimming cost V 1 base and J 7 bases, with 14 bases left between them. The germline gives CDR1 SGHRS, CDR2 YFSETQ. The CDR3 length is 14 residues. Using reference TRBV5-1 and TRBJ1-1 for the parts outside the CDR3, the full variable domain is KAGVTQTPRYLIKTRGQQVTLSCSPISGHRSVSWYQQTPGQGLQFLFEYFSETQRNKGNFPGRFSGRQFSNSRSEMNVSTLELGDSALYLCASSLQASLSEAFFGQGTRLTVV.

This clonotype was observed a single time. V usage is TRBV6-5 and J usage is TRBJ1-6; 7 bases are a match to TRBD1. CDR3 length: 19 residues. In germline, CDR1 is MNHEY, CDR2 SVGAGI. Germline trimming cut 0 bases from V and 0 bases from J; bases unmatched to any gene: 8. This CDR3 is CASSYSRDSKVSYNSPLHF. The CDR3 DNA follows: TGTGCCAGCAGTTACTCTCGGGACAGTAAGGTCTCCTATAATTCACCCCTCCACTTT.

This clonotype was seen a few times. This chain links TRBV6-5 with TRBJ2-5; tentative D call: TRBD2 (5 bases). CDR3 length: 16 residues. Germline V gene lookup returns CDR1 MNHEY and CDR2 SVGAGI. Trimming left V 2 bases short and J 5 bases short, with 18 bases between. The CDR3 is CASSYEQAGARETQYF. The CDR3 DNA reads as TGTGCCAGCAGTTACGAGCAGGCGGGCGCAAGGGAGACCCAGTACTTC.

V gene TRBV28 combines with J gene TRBJ2-4, with D unresolved. From germline, CDR1 is MDHEN and CDR2 SYDVKM. The CDR3 is made up of 17 amino acids. Deletions cut 6 bases from V and 0 bases from J, with 18 bases between. The CDR3 sequence: CASSRRTLHLAKNIQYF. DNA of the CDR3: TGTGCCAGCAGCCGGCGGACCCTCCACCTAGCCAAAAACATTCAGTACTTC.

The chain recombines TRBV21-1 with TRBJ2-3. TRBV21-1 is reported as a pseudogene. The CDR3 runs to 15 residues. The CDR3 DNA reads TGTGCCAGCAGCAGAAGGACGGTGCAGCACAGATACGCGTATTTT. Its protein product is CASSRRTVQHRYAYF.

V and J are TRBV30 and TRBJ1-2, with a weak D call TRBD1 (5 bases). V was clipped by 4 bases and J by 1 base, with 13 bases between them. The germline V gene encodes CDR1 GTSNPN and CDR2 SVGIG (reference sequence). This CDR3 contains 14 residues. The chain's CDR3 is CAWNPGQGNYGYTF. CDR3 nucleotides: TGTGCCTGGAACCCTGGGCAGGGTAACTATGGCTACACCTTC.

This clonotype was observed many times. The chain employs TRBV20-1 and TRBJ2-4, with TRBD2 matching 7 bases. Germline CDR1 reads DFQATT; CDR2 reads SNEGSKA (reference sequence). V shed 0 bases, J shed 15 bases, and the junction held 17 bases outside the gene matches. CDR3 size: 15 residues. CDR3 amino acids: CSARDRGGSTDLSYF. The CDR3, as DNA: TGCAGTGCTAGAGATCGAGGCGGGAGTACGGACCTCTCGTACTTC.

The J gene is TRBJ2-7, the V gene TRBV28, with no clear D. The CDR3 runs to 14 residues. V dropped 3 bases and J dropped 0 bases, with 9 bases sitting between them. The germline V gene has CDR1 MDHEN and CDR2 SYDVKM. CDR3 DNA: TGTGCCAGCAGTTTTCTGGGAACCTCCTACGAGCAGTACTTC. Its protein product is CASSFLGTSYEQYF.

This clonotype was found a few times. The chain combines TRBV5-1 with TRBJ2-7; tentative D call: TRBD2 (5 bases). V gave up 0 bases and J gave up 7 bases, with 11 bases separating them. This CDR3 spans 13 amino acids. Germline CDR1 reads SGHRS; CDR2 reads YFSETQ. In DNA form, the CDR3 reads TGCGCCAGCAGCTTGGGATCGACGGGGGAGCAGTACTTC. Translation: CASSLGSTGEQYF.

The chain carries TRBV20-1 and TRBJ1-6; D not certain. The CDR3 totals 16 residues. Germline V gene data show CDR1 as DFQATT and CDR2 as SNEGSKA (reference sequence). Trimming took 4 bases from V and 6 from J, leaving 19 bases between them. The CDR3 reads CSAKTPDTTGNSPLHF. The CDR3 coding sequence is TGCAGTGCTAAGACCCCAGATACGACGGGTAATTCACCCCTCCACTTT.

This rearrangement joins TRBV7-8 to TRBJ1-1; D unresolved. Germline V gene lookup returns CDR1 SGHVS and CDR2 FQNEAQ. This CDR3 is 14 amino acids long. Trimming removed 5 bases at V and 2 bases at J, with 12 bases between. CDR3 coding DNA: TGTGCCAGCAGCCCCACTTTAGTAAACACTGAAGCTTTCTTT. The encoded protein is CASSPTLVNTEAFF.

The chain recombines TRBV5-1 with TRBJ2-7; no reliable D call. From germline, CDR1 is SGHRS and CDR2 YFSETQ. Trimming took 0 bases from V and 3 from J, leaving 7 bases between them. The CDR3 sequence is 13 residues long. CDR3 DNA sequence: TGCGCCAGCAGCTTGGACCTTTACTACGAGCAGTACTTC. Translated, it gives CASSLDLYYEQYF.

This chain connects TRBV28 to TRBJ1-2; perhaps TRBD1 as D (5 bases). Germline V lookup: CDR1 MDHEN, CDR2 SYDVKM. The CDR3 loop spans 13 amino acids. Trimming removed 5 bases from V and 4 bases from J, with 11 bases in between. In nucleotides, the CDR3 is TGTGCCAGCAGTGGAGGACATATCTATGGCTACACCTTC. Its translation: CASSGGHIYGYTF.

This clonotype was counted only a few times. The chain uses TRBV7-9 and TRBJ2-1, with 7 bases matching TRBD2. V lost 11 bases, J lost 1 base, and 11 bases stayed unmatched. Germline lookup yields CDR1 SEHNR and CDR2 FQNEAQ (reference sequence). The CDR3 runs 15 residues. For the CDR3, the DNA is TGTGCCGGGCGGGGCCTAGCGGATTCCTACAATGAGCAGTTCTTC. Translating it yields CAGRGLADSYNEQFF.

This chain links TRBV4-1 with TRBJ2-1; TRBD2 matches at 12 bases. The CDR3 spans 20 residues. The V segment lost 4 bases and the J segment 0 bases; nucleotides outside the gene matches: 13. CDR1 MGHRA and CDR2 YSYEKL come from the germline V gene. The CDR3 reads CASSPLGLAGRGSSYNEQFF. The CDR3 nucleotides are TGCGCCAGCAGCCCACTCGGACTAGCGGGGAGAGGGTCCTCCTACAATGAGCAGTTCTTC.

The chain combines TRBV11-2 with TRBJ2-5, with TRBD2 identical over 8 bases. The CDR3 extends over 15 amino acids. Per the germline V gene, CDR1 is SGHAT and CDR2 is FQNNGV. V lost 0 bases and J lost 10; bases outside the gene matches: 10. The CDR3 region has the DNA TGTGCCAGCAGCTTAGAGGGAAAAAGCGGGAGCCACCAGTACTTC. It is translated as CASSLEGKSGSHQYF.

About this clonotype: The limits of the CDR3 on the DNA are not certain, so only TCRdb's listed CDR3 is given. V and J are TRBV2 and TRBJ2-7; whether TRBD1, the table's D call, matches the DNA was not checked. Germline CDR1 and CDR2: SNHLY and FYNNEI. The CDR3 is made up of 12 amino acids, end residues included. Here the CDR3 reads CASTSGQGVKYF.

As regards this clonotype: This may arise from a read error, as a much more abundant clone is one base away. This chain connects TRBV7-3 to TRBJ2-7; the D gene is possibly TRBD2 (6 bases). Germline V gives CDR1 SGHTA, CDR2 FQGTGA. The CDR3 loop spans 13 amino acids. The CDR3 protein is CAGSSTGGYEQYF. The CDR3 DNA is TGTGCCGGCAGCTCAACCGGAGGGTACGAGCAGTACTTC.

The genes are TRBV5-1 and TRBJ2-7, with 10 bases lining up with TRBD2. Germline V lookup: CDR1 SGHRS, CDR2 YFSETQ. V lost 1 base to trimming and J lost 7 bases; unmatched junction nucleotides: 8. The length of the CDR3 is 15 residues. CDR3 protein: CASSLLNLAGEEQYF. The CDR3 DNA follows: TGCGCCAGCAGCTTGCTTAACCTAGCGGGAGAGGAGCAGTACTTC.

The chain combines TRBV28 with TRBJ2-5, with D tentatively TRBD1 (5 bases). Matching the DNA end better, TRBJ2-7 makes the J call doubtful. Germline V gives CDR1 MDHEN, CDR2 SYDVKM. There are 12 residues in the CDR3. As DNA, the CDR3 is TGTGCCAGCAGTTTATGGGACAACGAGCAGTACTTC. Amino acids: CASSLWDNEQYF.

CDR3 in amino acids: CASSTRTGGGDEQFF. Here the CDR3 DNA reads TGTGCCAGCAGCACCCGGACAGGGGGGGGCGATGAGCAGTTCTTC. J is TRBJ2-1 and V is TRBV4-2, with TRBD1 matching 10 bases. In germline, CDR1 is LGHNA, CDR2 YNFKEQ. The junction had 9 bases not matched to a gene; V was cut back by 5 bases and J by 8 bases. The CDR3 sequence is 15 residues long.

This sequence joins TRBV5-1 and TRBJ1-2; a possible D gene is TRBD1 (5 bases). The V gene's germline CDR1 is SGHRS and CDR2 YFSETQ. V was trimmed by 0 bases and J by 4 bases, leaving 16 bases between them. The CDR3 spans 16 residues. The CDR3 coding sequence is TGCGCCAGCAGCTTGGGGCAGGGACCGGCTGGCTATGGCTACACCTTC. It specifies CASSLGQGPAGYGYTF.

DNA of the CDR3: TGTGCCAGCTCACCACAACAGGGGGACAATCAGCCCCAGCATTTT. It translates to CASSPQQGDNQPQHF. The J gene is TRBJ1-5, the V gene TRBV18, with 8 nucleotides matching TRBD1. With V trimmed by 1 base and J by 3 bases, 2 bases remained unmatched. Looked up from germline, CDR1 is KGHSH and CDR2 is LQKENI. The CDR3 is made up of 15 amino acids.

There are a few counts of this clonotype. V is TRBV20-1 and J is TRBJ1-2, with 10 positions matching TRBD1. V lost 5 bases to trimming and J lost 2 bases; unmatched junction nucleotides: 5. Germline V gene data show CDR1 as DFQATT and CDR2 as SNEGSKA (reference sequence). The CDR3 runs to 14 residues. The CDR3 is CSASRTGGNYGYTF. CDR3 bases: TGCAGTGCTTCCCGGACAGGGGGAAACTATGGCTACACCTTC.